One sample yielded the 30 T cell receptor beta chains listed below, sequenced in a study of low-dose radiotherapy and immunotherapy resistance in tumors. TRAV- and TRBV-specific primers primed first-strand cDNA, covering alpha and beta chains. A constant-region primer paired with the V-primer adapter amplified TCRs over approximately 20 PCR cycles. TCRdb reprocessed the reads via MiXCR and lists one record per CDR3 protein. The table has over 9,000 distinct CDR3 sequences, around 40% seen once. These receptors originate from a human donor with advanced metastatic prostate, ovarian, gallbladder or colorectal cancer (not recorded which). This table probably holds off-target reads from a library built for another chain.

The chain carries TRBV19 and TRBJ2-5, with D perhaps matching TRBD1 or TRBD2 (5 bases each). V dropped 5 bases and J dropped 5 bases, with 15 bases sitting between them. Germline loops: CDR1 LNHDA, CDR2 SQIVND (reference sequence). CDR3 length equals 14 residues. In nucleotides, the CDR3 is TGTGCCAGTAGTTCGCAGGGTGGCGGGGAGACCCAGTACTTC. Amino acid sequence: CASSSQGGGETQYF.

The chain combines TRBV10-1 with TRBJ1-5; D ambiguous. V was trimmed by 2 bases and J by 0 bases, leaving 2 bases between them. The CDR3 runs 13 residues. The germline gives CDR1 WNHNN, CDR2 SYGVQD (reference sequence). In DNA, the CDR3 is TGCGCCAGCAGTGAGAATAGCAATCAGCCCCAGCATTTT. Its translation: CASSENSNQPQHF.

CDR3 sequence (DNA): TGTGCCAGCAGCTTGGGACTAGAGGAGACCCAGTACTTC. Amino acid sequence: CASSLGLEETQYF. The J gene is TRBJ2-5, the V gene TRBV5-4, with D perhaps matching TRBD2 (6 bases). Looked up from germline, CDR1 is SGHNT and CDR2 is YYREEE (reference sequence). V gave up 0 bases and J gave up 5 bases, with 8 bases separating them. The CDR3 covers 13 residues.

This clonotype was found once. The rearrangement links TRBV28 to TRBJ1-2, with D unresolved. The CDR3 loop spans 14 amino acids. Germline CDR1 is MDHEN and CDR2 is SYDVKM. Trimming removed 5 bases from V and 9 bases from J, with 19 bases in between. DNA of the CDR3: TGTGCCAGCAGTCCCCCCCACCCAAGTAGGCGCTACACCTTC. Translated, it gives CASSPPHPSRRYTF.

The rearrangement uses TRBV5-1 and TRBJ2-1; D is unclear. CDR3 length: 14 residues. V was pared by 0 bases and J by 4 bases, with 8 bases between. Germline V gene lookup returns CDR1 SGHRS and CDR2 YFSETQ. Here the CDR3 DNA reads TGCGCCAGCAGCTTGGGATCGGTTTACAATGAGCAGTTCTTC. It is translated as CASSLGSVYNEQFF.

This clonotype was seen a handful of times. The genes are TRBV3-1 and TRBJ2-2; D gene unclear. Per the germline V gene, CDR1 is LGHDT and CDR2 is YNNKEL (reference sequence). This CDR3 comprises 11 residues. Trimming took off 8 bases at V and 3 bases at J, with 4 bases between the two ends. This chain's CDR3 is CASGHTGELFF. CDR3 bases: TGTGCCAGCGGGCACACCGGGGAGCTGTTTTTT.

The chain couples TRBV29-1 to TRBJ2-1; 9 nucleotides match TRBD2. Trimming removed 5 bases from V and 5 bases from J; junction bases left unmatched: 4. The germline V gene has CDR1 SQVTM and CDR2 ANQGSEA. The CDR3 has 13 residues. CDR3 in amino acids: CSVSTSGNNEQFF. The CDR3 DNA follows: TGCAGCGTTTCGACTAGCGGCAACAATGAGCAGTTCTTC.

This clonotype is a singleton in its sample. Here the CDR3 DNA reads TGCAGCGTTGGGGGGAAGACGACCGGGGAGCTGTTTTTT. This sequence encodes CSVGGKTTGELFF. This rearrangement joins TRBV29-1 to TRBJ2-2; D is possibly TRBD1 or TRBD2 (5 bases each). Trimming removed 4 bases at V and 5 bases at J, with 11 bases between. The germline gives CDR1 SQVTM, CDR2 ANQGSEA. The CDR3 consists of 13 residues.

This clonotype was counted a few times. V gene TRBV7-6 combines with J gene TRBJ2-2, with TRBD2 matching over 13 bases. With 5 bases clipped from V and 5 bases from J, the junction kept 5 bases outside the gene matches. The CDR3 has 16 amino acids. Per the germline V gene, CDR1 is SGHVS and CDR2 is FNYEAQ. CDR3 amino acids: CASSGWTSGGTGELFF. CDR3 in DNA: TGTGCCAGCAGCGGATGGACTAGCGGGGGAACCGGGGAGCTGTTTTTT.

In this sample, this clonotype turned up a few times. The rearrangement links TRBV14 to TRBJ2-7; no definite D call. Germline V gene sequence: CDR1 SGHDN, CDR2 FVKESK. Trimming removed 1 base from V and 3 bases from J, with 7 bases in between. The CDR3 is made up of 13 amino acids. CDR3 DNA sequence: TGTGCCAGCAGCCAAGGAGCGAGCTACGAGCAGTACTTC. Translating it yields CASSQGASYEQYF.

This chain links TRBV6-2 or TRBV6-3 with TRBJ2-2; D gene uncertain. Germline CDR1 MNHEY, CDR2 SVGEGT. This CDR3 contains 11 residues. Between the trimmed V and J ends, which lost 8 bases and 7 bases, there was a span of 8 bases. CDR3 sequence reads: CASWFGGELFF. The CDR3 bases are TGTGCCAGCTGGTTTGGCGGGGAGCTGTTTTTT.

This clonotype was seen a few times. The CDR3 region is CSVRDGLNQPQHF. The DNA of the CDR3 is TGCAGCGTCCGGGACGGCCTCAATCAGCCCCAGCATTTT. This chain uses TRBV29-1 with TRBJ1-5, with D possibly TRBD1 on 5 matching bases. Per germline, CDR1 SQVTM and CDR2 ANQGSEA. This CDR3 has 13 residues. V dropped 6 bases and J dropped 3 bases, with 12 bases sitting between them.

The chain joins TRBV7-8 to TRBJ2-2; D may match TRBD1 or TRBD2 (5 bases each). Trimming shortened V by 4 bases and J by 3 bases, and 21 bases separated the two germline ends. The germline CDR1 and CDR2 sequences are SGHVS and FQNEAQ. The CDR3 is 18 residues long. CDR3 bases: TGTGCCAGCAGCTCTAGGGACGATTACAGGTCGTACACCGGGGAGCTGTTTTTT. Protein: CASSSRDDYRSYTGELFF.

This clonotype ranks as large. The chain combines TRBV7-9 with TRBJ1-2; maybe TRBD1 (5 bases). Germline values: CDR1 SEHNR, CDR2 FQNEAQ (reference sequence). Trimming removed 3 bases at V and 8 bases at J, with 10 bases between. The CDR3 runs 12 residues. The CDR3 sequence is CASSFEGSGYTF. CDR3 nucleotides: TGTGCCAGCAGCTTCGAGGGGTCCGGCTACACCTTC.

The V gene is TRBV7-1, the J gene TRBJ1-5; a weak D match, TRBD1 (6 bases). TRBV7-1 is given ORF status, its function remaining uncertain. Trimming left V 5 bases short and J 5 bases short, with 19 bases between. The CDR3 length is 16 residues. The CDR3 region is CASSAQTGTRYQPQHF. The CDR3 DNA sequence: TGTGCCAGCAGCGCCCAAACCGGGACAAGATATCAGCCCCAGCATTTT.

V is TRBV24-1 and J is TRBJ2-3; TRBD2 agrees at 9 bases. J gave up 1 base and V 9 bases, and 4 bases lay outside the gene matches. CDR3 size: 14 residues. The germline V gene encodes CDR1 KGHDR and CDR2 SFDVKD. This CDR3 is CATQSSGGTDTQYF. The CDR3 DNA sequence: TGTGCCACCCAATCTAGCGGGGGCACAGATACGCAGTATTTT.

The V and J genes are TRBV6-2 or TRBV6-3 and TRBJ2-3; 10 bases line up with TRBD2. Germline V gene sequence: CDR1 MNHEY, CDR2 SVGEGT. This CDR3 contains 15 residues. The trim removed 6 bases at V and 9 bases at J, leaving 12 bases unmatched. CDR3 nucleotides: TGTGCCAGCAGAGATCTAGCGGGGGAAAAGGGAACGCAGTATTTT. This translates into CASRDLAGEKGTQYF.

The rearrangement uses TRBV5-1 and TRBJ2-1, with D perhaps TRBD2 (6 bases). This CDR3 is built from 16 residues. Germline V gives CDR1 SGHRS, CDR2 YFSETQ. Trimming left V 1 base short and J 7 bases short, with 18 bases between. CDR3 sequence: CASSLKGGAVTNEQFF. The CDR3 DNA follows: TGCGCCAGCAGCTTGAAAGGCGGGGCGGTTACTAATGAGCAGTTCTTC.

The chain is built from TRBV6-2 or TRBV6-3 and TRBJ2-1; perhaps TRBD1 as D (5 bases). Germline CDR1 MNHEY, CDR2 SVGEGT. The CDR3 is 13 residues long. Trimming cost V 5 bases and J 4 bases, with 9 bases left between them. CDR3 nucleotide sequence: TGTGCCAGCAGTCAGACAGAATACAATGAGCAGTTCTTC. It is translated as CASSQTEYNEQFF.

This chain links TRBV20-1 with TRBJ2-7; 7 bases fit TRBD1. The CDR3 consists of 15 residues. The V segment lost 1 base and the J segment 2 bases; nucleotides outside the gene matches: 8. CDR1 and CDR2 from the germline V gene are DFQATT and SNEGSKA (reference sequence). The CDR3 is CSARGVGGPAYEQYF. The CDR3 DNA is TGCAGTGCTAGAGGGGTAGGGGGCCCGGCCTACGAGCAGTACTTC.

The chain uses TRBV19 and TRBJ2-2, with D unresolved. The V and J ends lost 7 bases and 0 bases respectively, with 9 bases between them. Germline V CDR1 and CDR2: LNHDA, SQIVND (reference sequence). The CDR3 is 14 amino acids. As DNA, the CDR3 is TGTGCCAGTACGAGGCAGTCGAACACCGGGGAGCTGTTTTTT. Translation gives CASTRQSNTGELFF.

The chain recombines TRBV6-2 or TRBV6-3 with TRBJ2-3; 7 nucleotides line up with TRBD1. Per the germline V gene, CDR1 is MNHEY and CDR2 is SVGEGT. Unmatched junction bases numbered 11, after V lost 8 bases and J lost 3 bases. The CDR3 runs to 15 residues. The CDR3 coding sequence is TGTGCCAGCCGCCCGGGACAGTCCGAGACAGATACGCAGTATTTT. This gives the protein CASRPGQSETDTQYF.

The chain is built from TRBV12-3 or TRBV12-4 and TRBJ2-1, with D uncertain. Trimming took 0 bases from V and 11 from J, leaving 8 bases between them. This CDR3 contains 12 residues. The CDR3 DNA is TGTGCCAGCAGTTTAGCGCGGCCCAAGCAGTTCTTC. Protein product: CASSLARPKQFF.

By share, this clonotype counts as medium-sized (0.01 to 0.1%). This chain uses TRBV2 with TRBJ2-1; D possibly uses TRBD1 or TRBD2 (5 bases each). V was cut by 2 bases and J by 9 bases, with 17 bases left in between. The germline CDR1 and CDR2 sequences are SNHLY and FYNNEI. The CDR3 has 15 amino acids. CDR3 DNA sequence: TGTGCCAGCAGTGAAACTTTTTTGGCTGGGGGTGAGCAGTTCTTC. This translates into CASSETFLAGGEQFF.

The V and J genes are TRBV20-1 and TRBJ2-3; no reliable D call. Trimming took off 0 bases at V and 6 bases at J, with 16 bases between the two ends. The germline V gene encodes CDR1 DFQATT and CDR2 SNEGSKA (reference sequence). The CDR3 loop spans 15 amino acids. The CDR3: CSARDGAAAPDTQYF. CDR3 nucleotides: TGCAGTGCTAGAGATGGTGCGGCGGCCCCGGATACGCAGTATTTT.

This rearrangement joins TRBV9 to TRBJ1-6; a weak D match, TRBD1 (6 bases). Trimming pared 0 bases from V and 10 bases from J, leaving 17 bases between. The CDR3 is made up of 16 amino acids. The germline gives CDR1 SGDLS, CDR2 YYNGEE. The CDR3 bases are TGTGCCAGCAGCGTAGCTGGCCAGGGGATGGTCTCACCCCTCCACTTT. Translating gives CASSVAGQGMVSPLHF.

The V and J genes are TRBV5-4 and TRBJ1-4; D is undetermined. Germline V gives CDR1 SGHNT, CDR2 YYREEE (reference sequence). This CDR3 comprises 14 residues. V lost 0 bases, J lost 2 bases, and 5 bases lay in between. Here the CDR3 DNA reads TGTGCCAGCAGCTTGGTGGGGACTAATGAAAAACTGTTTTTT. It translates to CASSLVGTNEKLFF.

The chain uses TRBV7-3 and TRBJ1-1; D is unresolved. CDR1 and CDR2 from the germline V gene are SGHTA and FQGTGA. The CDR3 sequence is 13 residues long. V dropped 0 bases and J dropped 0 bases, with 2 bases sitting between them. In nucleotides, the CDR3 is TGTGCCAGCAGCTTAACTCTGAACACTGAAGCTTTCTTT. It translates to CASSLTLNTEAFF.

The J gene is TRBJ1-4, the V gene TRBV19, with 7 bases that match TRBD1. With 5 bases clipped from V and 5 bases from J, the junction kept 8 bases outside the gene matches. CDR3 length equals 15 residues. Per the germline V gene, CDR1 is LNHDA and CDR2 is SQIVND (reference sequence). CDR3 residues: CASSEGGAYNEKLFF. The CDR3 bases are TGTGCCAGTAGTGAAGGGGGCGCCTACAATGAAAAACTGTTTTTT.

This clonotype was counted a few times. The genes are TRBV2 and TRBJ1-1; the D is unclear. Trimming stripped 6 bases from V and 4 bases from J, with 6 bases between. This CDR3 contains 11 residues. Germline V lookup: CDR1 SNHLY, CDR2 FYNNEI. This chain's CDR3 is CASSQTTEAFF. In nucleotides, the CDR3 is TGTGCCAGCAGCCAGACCACTGAAGCTTTCTTT.